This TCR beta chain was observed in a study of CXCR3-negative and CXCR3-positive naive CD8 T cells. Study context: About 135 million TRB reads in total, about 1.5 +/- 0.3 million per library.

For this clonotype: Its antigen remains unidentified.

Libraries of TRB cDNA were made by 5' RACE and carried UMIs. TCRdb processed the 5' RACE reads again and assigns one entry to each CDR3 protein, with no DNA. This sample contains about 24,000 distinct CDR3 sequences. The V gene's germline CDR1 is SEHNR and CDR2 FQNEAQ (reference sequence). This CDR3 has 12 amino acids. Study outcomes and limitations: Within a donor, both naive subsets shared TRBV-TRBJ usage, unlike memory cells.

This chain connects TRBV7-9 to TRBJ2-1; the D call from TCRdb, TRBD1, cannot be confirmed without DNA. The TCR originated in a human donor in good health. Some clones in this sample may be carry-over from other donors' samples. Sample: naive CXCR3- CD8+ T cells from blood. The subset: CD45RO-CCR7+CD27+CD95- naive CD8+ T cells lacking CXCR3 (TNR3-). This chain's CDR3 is CASTLNRDEQFF.